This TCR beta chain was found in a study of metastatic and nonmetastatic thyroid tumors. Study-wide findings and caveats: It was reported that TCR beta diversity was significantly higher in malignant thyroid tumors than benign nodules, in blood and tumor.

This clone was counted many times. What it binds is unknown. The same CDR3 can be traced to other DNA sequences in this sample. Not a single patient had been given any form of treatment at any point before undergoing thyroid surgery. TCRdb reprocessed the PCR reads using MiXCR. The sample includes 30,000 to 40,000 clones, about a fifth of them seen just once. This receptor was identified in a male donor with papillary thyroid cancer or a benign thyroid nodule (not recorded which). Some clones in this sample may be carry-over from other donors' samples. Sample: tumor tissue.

The CDR3 protein is CASSPGQGVSGANVLTF. CDR3 nucleotides: TGTGCCAGCAGCCCGGGACAGGGGGTCTCTGGGGCCAACGTCCTGACTTTC. The gene calls are TRBV12-3 or TRBV12-4 and TRBJ2-6; 11 bases are a match to TRBD1. After removal of 6 bases from V and 0 bases from J, the junction contained 4 bases not matched to a gene. This CDR3 spans 17 amino acids.